Listed here are 11 T cell receptor beta chains from one sample, sequenced in a study of technical replicates of blood from a few donors. TCRdb's table, derived via immunoSEQ multiplex PCR, lists solely in-frame clones and lacks some. The sample includes tens of thousands of clones, 95% to 98% of them seen just once. The sequenced sample was T cells isolated from PBMCs. Receptor source: a human donor in good health.

V usage is TRBV5-4 and J usage is TRBJ2-3; D is possibly TRBD2 (6 bases). The CDR3 is made up of 14 amino acids. Germline V CDR1 and CDR2: SGHNT, YYREEE (reference sequence). V was cut by 5 bases and J by 0 bases, with 10 bases left in between. The CDR3 DNA reads TGTGCCAGCAGTCCCGGGACTAGCACAGATACGCAGTATTTT. Translating it yields CASSPGTSTDTQYF.

This clone was picked up one time. The chain uses TRBV7-9 and TRBJ1-5; 9 nucleotides align to TRBD1. Trimming at V came to 5 bases and at J to 7 bases, leaving 6 bases not matched to a gene. The germline gives CDR1 SEHNR, CDR2 FQNEAQ (reference sequence). The CDR3 runs 14 residues. The DNA of the CDR3 is TGTGCCAGCAGCGCAGGGACAGGGAACCAGCCCCAGCATTTT. Its translation: CASSAGTGNQPQHF.

The chain has TRBV5-4 and TRBJ1-2; 9 nucleotides align to TRBD1. Germline trimming cut 0 bases from V and 5 bases from J; bases unmatched to any gene: 11. The CDR3 has 17 amino acids. CDR1 is SGHNT and CDR2 is YYREEE in the germline V gene (reference sequence). The CDR3 loop reads CASSLANPRTGAYGYTF. The CDR3 nucleotides read TGTGCCAGCAGCTTGGCCAATCCTAGGACAGGGGCATATGGCTACACCTTC.

This chain links TRBV18 with TRBJ1-1; D is possibly TRBD1 (6 bases). Germline CDR1 KGHSH, CDR2 LQKENI. V lost 8 bases, J lost 6 bases, and 19 bases lay in between. CDR3 length equals 14 residues. CDR3 sequence reads: CASTSQGSIAEAFF. The CDR3 DNA sequence: TGTGCCAGCACGTCACAGGGTTCCATTGCTGAAGCTTTCTTT.

In this sample, this clone turned up once. This chain joins TRBV6-5 and TRBJ2-1; tentative D call: TRBD2 (6 bases). Per the germline V gene, CDR1 is MNHEY and CDR2 is SVGAGI. V lost 8 bases, J lost 14 bases, and 13 bases lay in between. The CDR3 totals 10 residues. The CDR3 nucleotides read TGTGCCAGCCGGAGCGGAGGGGAGTTCTTC. It encodes CASRSGGEFF.

The V call is TRBV4-1, the J call TRBJ2-3; 9 nucleotides match TRBD2. Germline CDR1 is MGHRA and CDR2 is YSYEKL. The trim removed 2 bases at V and 6 bases at J, leaving 12 bases unmatched. The CDR3 contains 17 residues. CDR3 amino acids: CASSQLSSGEVRDTQYF. The CDR3 nucleotides are TGCGCCAGCAGCCAACTTTCTAGCGGGGAGGTACGGGATACGCAGTATTTT.

The rearrangement links TRBV6-5 to TRBJ2-7, with 9 bases identical to TRBD1. CDR1 MNHEY and CDR2 SVGAGI come from the germline V gene. Losses at the gene ends were 4 bases for V and 1 base for J; bases not matched to a gene: 5. This CDR3 contains 15 residues. The CDR3: CASSWGGTGSYEQYF. CDR3 nucleotides: TGTGCCAGCAGTTGGGGAGGGACAGGGTCCTACGAGCAGTACTTC.

The CDR3 DNA is TGTGCCATCGGGGAGGGGAACACCGGGGAGCTGTTTTTT. Translation: CAIGEGNTGELFF. The V and J genes are TRBV10-3 and TRBJ2-2, with 7 nucleotides matching TRBD2. Germline trimming cut 8 bases from V and 1 base from J; bases unmatched to any gene: 1. The CDR3 is 13 amino acids. CDR1 and CDR2 (germline): ENHRY, SYGVKD.

The J gene is TRBJ2-7, the V gene TRBV5-1, with 7 bases aligning to TRBD1. The germline V gene encodes CDR1 SGHRS and CDR2 YFSETQ. The CDR3 consists of 16 residues. The trim removed 4 bases at V and 1 base at J, leaving 11 bases unmatched. CDR3 loop: CASSPIVRDSSYEQYF. In DNA form, the CDR3 reads TGCGCCAGCAGCCCCATAGTTCGGGACAGTTCCTACGAGCAGTACTTC. Supplemented by reference TRBV5-1 and TRBJ2-7, the full variable domain reads KAGVTQTPRYLIKTRGQQVTLSCSPISGHRSVSWYQQTPGQGLQFLFEYFSETQRNKGNFPGRFSGRQFSNSRSEMNVSTLELGDSALYLCASSPIVRDSSYEQYFGPGTRLTVT.

This chain connects TRBV11-2 to TRBJ2-7; D unresolved. The germline V gene encodes CDR1 SGHAT and CDR2 FQNNGV. Trimming removed 4 bases at V and 0 bases at J, with 7 bases between. The CDR3 runs to 13 residues. DNA for the CDR3: TGTGCCAGCAGCTCCACGAGCTCCTACGAGCAGTACTTC. Amino acids: CASSSTSSYEQYF.

This chain uses TRBV7-9 with TRBJ1-6; 10 bases fit TRBD1. Germline CDR1 reads SEHNR; CDR2 reads FQNEAQ (reference sequence). V lost 6 bases and J lost 10; bases outside the gene matches: 12. This CDR3 is built from 16 residues. The CDR3 here is CASSQTTGTGESPLHF. As DNA, the CDR3 is TGTGCCAGCAGTCAAACTACCGGGACAGGGGAATCACCCCTCCACTTT.